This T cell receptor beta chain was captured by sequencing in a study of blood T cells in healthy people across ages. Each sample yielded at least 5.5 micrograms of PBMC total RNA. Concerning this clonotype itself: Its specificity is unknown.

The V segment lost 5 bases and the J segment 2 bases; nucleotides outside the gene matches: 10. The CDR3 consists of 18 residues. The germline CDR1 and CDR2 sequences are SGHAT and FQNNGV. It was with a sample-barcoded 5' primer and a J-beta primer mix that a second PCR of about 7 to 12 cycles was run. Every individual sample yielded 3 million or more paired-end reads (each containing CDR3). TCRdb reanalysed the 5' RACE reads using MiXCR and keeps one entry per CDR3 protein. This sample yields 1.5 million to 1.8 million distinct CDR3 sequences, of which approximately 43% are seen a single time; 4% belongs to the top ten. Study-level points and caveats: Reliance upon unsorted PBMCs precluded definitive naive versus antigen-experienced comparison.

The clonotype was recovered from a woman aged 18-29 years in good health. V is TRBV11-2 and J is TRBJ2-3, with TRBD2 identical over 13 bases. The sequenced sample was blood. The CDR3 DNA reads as TGTGCCAGCAGCGCAAGACTAGCGGGGGGCCGACACACAGATACGCAGTATTTT. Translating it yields CASSARLAGGRHTDTQYF.